The 6 T cell receptor beta chains below were found in one sample sequenced in a study of Graves' ophthalmopathy and Graves' hyperthyroidism. RNA transcripts yielded amplified TCR beta CDR3 regions. Scientists carried out first-round RT-PCR using HTBI primers and then a second-round multiplex PCR. TCRdb called the multiplex PCR reads again in MiXCR, with one record for every CDR3 protein. The profile covers hundreds of thousands of distinct CDR3 sequences, with about a fifth appearing a single time and 7.1% taken by the ten largest. Material: peripheral blood. These receptor sequences come from a woman under 30 with stable Graves' hyperthyroidism. Some clones in this sample may be carry-over from other donors' samples.

To note about this clonotype: This CDR3 fails to terminate in the conserved phenylalanine or tryptophan, so it likely reflects a read error. In DNA form, the CDR3 reads TGTGCCAGCAGCCACAATAGCGGGGCCTACGAGCAGTACCTC. It translates to CASSHNSGAYEQYL. This chain connects TRBV6-1 to TRBJ2-7; 8 bases map to TRBD2. J lost 2 bases, V lost 6 bases, and 6 bases had no gene match. From germline, CDR1 is MNHNS and CDR2 SASEGT. CDR3 length: 14 amino acids.

This clonotype was counted at least ten times. This chain uses TRBV6-1 with TRBJ1-5, with D unresolved. Trimming pared 6 bases from V and 0 bases from J, leaving 12 bases between. Germline-derived CDR1 and CDR2 are MNHNS and SASEGT. The CDR3 extends over 15 amino acids. CDR3 coding DNA: TGTGCCAGCAGCCCCACAGATTATAGCAATCAGCCCCAGCATTTT. Residues: CASSPTDYSNQPQHF.

V gene TRBV5-6 combines with J gene TRBJ2-7, with 7 positions matching TRBD1. The CDR3 consists of 14 residues. Per germline, CDR1 SGHDT and CDR2 YYEEEE. V gave up 5 bases and J gave up 5 bases; unmatched junction bases: 10. CDR3 DNA: TGTGCCAGCAGGGCCGGGACAGCACCCGACGAGCAGTACTTC. Its translation: CASRAGTAPDEQYF.

The sample holds a few counts of this clonotype. J is TRBJ2-7 and V is TRBV27; 9 bases align to TRBD1. Germline V gene sequence: CDR1 MNHEY, CDR2 SMNVEV (reference sequence). The CDR3 is made up of 14 amino acids. Trimming cost V 9 bases and J 2 bases; bases outside gene matches: 8. CDR3 residues: CASSLQGATYEQYF. CDR3 in DNA: TGTGCCAGTAGCCTACAGGGGGCTACCTACGAGCAGTACTTC.

In its sample, this clonotype was seen many times. The genes are TRBV5-5 and TRBJ1-1; no definite D call. The CDR3 has 14 residues. Trimming cost V 1 base and J 0 bases, with 7 bases left between them. Germline lookup yields CDR1 SGHKS and CDR2 YYEKEE (reference sequence). In DNA form, the CDR3 reads TGTGCCAGCAGCTTGCCCCGCATGAACACTGAAGCTTTCTTT. Its protein is CASSLPRMNTEAFF.

Many counts were recorded for this clonotype. The chain couples TRBV25-1 to TRBJ2-7; a possible D gene is TRBD1 (6 bases). The germline gives CDR1 MGHDK, CDR2 SYGVNS. The CDR3 is 13 residues long. The V gene lost 6 bases and the J gene lost 0 bases, with 9 bases spanning the gap. The CDR3 bases are TGTGCCAGCAGACAGGGAAGCTCCTACGAGCAGTACTTC. The encoded protein is CASRQGSSYEQYF.